A selection of T cell receptor beta chains follows, all from one sample in a study of cytomegalovirus exposure and HLA in healthy donors. Assay used: immunoSEQ multiplex PCR; TCRdb lists only in-frame clones, some missing. The sample has 110,000 to 150,000 clones, roughly 80% seen once; the top ten hold 1.2%. Source material: PBMCs. The source of these receptors is a female donor in good health and CMV-seronegative. Both conserved end residues are part of each CDR3. D genes are given only for firm matches. Some rows mark clone size as missing; the rest say once, few, many or name a class of expanded clone.

>once|-|TRBJ2-7|TRBV7-9
CASSSPGLEYYEQYF
TGTGCCAGCAGCTCACCGGGACTTGAATACTACGAGCAGTACTTC
>-|-|TRBJ2-5|TRBV28
CASSPGNRRQETQYF
TGTGCCAGCAGTCCCGGGAACAGACGGCAAGAGACCCAGTACTTC
>-|-|TRBJ1-1|TRBV5-1
CASSLQTANTEAFF
TGCGCCAGCAGCTTACAGACAGCAAACACTGAAGCTTTCTTT
>-|-|TRBJ1-5|TRBV27
CASSLSAGTSNQPQHF
TGTGCCAGCAGTTTATCAGCGGGGACGAGCAATCAGCCCCAGCATTTT
>-|TRBD2|TRBJ2-1|TRBV10-3
CAISESVAGVHEQFF
TGTGCCATCAGTGAGTCAGTAGCGGGAGTCCATGAGCAGTTCTTC
>-|TRBD1|TRBJ2-5|TRBV5-1
CASSLQGATQETQYF
TGCGCCAGCAGCTTACAGGGGGCGACCCAAGAGACCCAGTACTTC
>-|-|TRBJ1-4|TRBV28
CASSLPGNNEKLFF
TGTGCCAGCAGTTTACCAGGGAACAATGAAAAACTGTTTTTT
>once|TRBD2|TRBJ2-1|TRBV15
CATSRILAGSYNEQFF
TGTGCCACCAGCAGAATACTAGCGGGTAGCTACAATGAGCAGTTCTTC
>few|TRBD1|TRBJ1-4|TRBV7-8
CASSFSGGEKLFF
TGTGCCAGCAGCTTCTCAGGGGGCGAAAAACTGTTTTTT
>once|-|TRBJ1-5|TRBV7-2
CASSSLNQPQHF
TGTGCCAGCAGCTCCCTTAATCAGCCCCAGCATTTT
>-|-|TRBJ1-4|TRBV14
CASCQDLPGAGEKLFF
TGTGCCAGCTGCCAAGATCTCCCAGGGGCGGGTGAAAAACTGTTTTTT
>few|TRBD2|TRBJ2-2|TRBV7-9
CASSSGLAGGELFF
TGTGCCAGCAGCTCGGGACTAGCGGGAGGGGAGCTGTTTTTT
>-|-|TRBJ1-2|TRBV2
CASSEWLGRRYGYTF
TGTGCCAGCAGTGAATGGTTGGGGAGAAGGTATGGCTACACCTTC
>-|-|TRBJ2-1|TRBV7-2
CASSSSIYNEQFF
TGTGCCAGCAGCTCGAGCATTTACAATGAGCAGTTCTTC
>-|-|TRBJ1-2|TRBV19
CASSITPQAGYTF
TGTGCCAGTAGTATAACCCCACAGGCTGGCTACACCTTC
>-|-|TRBJ2-3|TRBV19
CASSNSMADTQYF
TGTGCCAGTAGTAATAGTATGGCAGATACGCAGTATTTT
>-|-|TRBJ1-1|TRBV14
CASSQWGGSTEAFF
TGTGCCAGCAGCCAGTGGGGAGGAAGCACTGAAGCTTTCTTT
>-|-|TRBJ1-5|TRBV28
CASFTRDRQPQHF
TGTGCCAGCTTTACCCGGGATCGACAGCCCCAGCATTTT
>few|-|TRBJ1-1|TRBV6-1
CASSELTENTEAFF
TGTGCCAGCAGTGAATTAACAGAGAACACTGAAGCTTTCTTT
>-|TRBD1|TRBJ2-7|TRBV2
CASSERDSYEQYF
TGTGCCAGCAGTGAACGGGACAGCTACGAGCAGTACTTC
>once|TRBD2|TRBJ2-1|TRBV18
CASSPGLAGVFNEQFF
TGTGCCAGCTCACCCGGACTAGCGGGAGTCTTCAATGAGCAGTTCTTC
>-|-|TRBJ2-3|TRBV29-1
CSVLTGDFGTDTQYF
TGCAGCGTTTTAACAGGGGACTTTGGCACAGATACGCAGTATTTT
>-|TRBD2|TRBJ2-1|TRBV6-5
CASTGLAGGGEQFF
TGTGCCAGCACGGGACTAGCGGGAGGGGGTGAGCAGTTCTTC
>-|TRBD1|TRBJ1-1|TRBV5-1
CASSRPGTGRVNTEAFF
TGCGCCAGCAGTCGTCCCGGGACAGGGCGCGTGAACACTGAAGCTTTCTTT
>-|-|TRBJ1-1|TRBV10-3
CAISEGQNTEAFF
TGTGCCATCAGTGAGGGGCAGAACACTGAAGCTTTCTTT
>-|-|TRBJ2-7|TRBV9
CASSVVSYEQYF
TGTGCCAGCAGCGTAGTATCCTACGAGCAGTACTTC
>-|-|TRBJ2-1|TRBV1
CTSSQPLGREGEMGNEQFF
TGCACCAGCAGCCAGCCCCTCGGGCGGGAGGGGGAAATGGGTAATGAGCAGTTCTTC
>-|TRBD2|TRBJ2-2|TRBV9
CASSARLAPGELFF
TGTGCCAGCAGCGCCCGACTAGCCCCTGGGGAGCTGTTTTTT
>-|TRBD2|TRBJ2-7|TRBV7-8
CASSLASSGSYEQYF
TGTGCCAGCAGCTTAGCGTCTAGCGGGAGTTACGAGCAGTACTTC
>-|-|TRBJ2-1|TRBV9
CASSMEGAFGNEQFF
TGTGCCAGCAGCATGGAGGGGGCTTTCGGGAATGAGCAGTTCTTC
>once|-|TRBJ2-7|TRBV28
CASSTTGLAVYEQYF
TGTGCCAGCAGTACCACAGGGCTAGCGGTCTACGAGCAGTACTTC
>-|-|TRBJ2-7|TRBV28
CAITRGRSSYEQYF
TGTGCCATTACAAGGGGCCGGAGCTCCTACGAGCAGTACTTC
>-|-|TRBJ2-1|TRBV6-1
CASRRQYNEQFF
TGTGCCAGCAGGAGACAGTACAATGAGCAGTTCTTC
>once|TRBD2|TRBJ2-1|TRBV7-9
CASSAVAGLDNEQFF
TGTGCCAGCAGCGCCGTTGCGGGACTAGACAATGAGCAGTTCTTC
>-|TRBD2|TRBJ2-3|TRBV4-1
CASSQLPRLAASTDTQYF
TGCGCCAGCAGCCAACTCCCCCGACTAGCGGCGAGCACAGATACGCAGTATTTT
>-|-|TRBJ1-2|TRBV19
CASSVTDYGYTF
TGTGCCAGTAGTGTGACAGACTATGGCTACACCTTC
>-|-|TRBJ2-2|TRBV9
CASSAGGTGELFF
TGTGCCAGCAGCGCAGGTGGAACCGGGGAGCTGTTTTTT
>-|TRBD2|TRBJ2-2|TRBV5-1
CASSMTSGSLGELFF
TGCGCCAGCAGCATGACTAGCGGGAGTCTCGGGGAGCTGTTTTTT
>-|-|TRBJ2-7|TRBV7-7
CASSLGAGYEQYF
TGTGCTAGCAGCTTAGGGGCAGGCTACGAGCAGTACTTC
>-|TRBD2|TRBJ2-3|TRBV7-8
CASSLRLAGPTDTQYF
TGTGCCAGCAGCTTAAGACTAGCGGGACCCACAGATACGCAGTATTTT
>-|-|TRBJ2-1|TRBV6-5
CASSYSGTYNEQFF
TGTGCCAGCAGTTACTCGGGGACATACAATGAGCAGTTCTTC
>once|-|TRBJ1-1|TRBV27
CASYFARGPTVNTEAFF
TGTGCCAGCTACTTCGCAAGAGGTCCGACCGTGAACACTGAAGCTTTCTTT
>-|-|TRBJ2-3|TRBV27
CASSPWGSQWTQYF
TGTGCCAGCAGTCCATGGGGCAGCCAGTGGACGCAGTATTTT
>-|-|TRBJ2-1|TRBV6-1
CASRDAGVNEQFF
TGTGCCAGCAGGGACGCCGGGGTCAATGAGCAGTTCTTC
>-|-|TRBJ2-3|TRBV6-5
CASSYSQVVTDTQYF
TGTGCCAGCAGTTACTCTCAGGTTGTGACAGATACGCAGTATTTT
>-|-|TRBJ2-1|TRBV18
CASSPRRGAENEQFF
TGTGCCAGCTCACCACGCAGGGGGGCCGAGAATGAGCAGTTCTTC
>-|-|TRBJ2-1|TRBV5-4
CASSRQSDNEQFF
TGTGCCAGCAGTCGACAGAGCGACAATGAGCAGTTCTTC
>-|-|TRBJ1-2|TRBV5-1
CASSREGYGDYGYTF
TGCGCCAGCAGCCGGGAAGGATACGGGGACTATGGCTACACCTTC
>-|TRBD1|TRBJ1-1|TRBV7-9
CASSHGQACCSEAFF
TGTGCCAGCAGTCACGGACAGGCTTGTTGCTCCGAAGCTTTCTTT
>-|TRBD2|TRBJ2-1|TRBV6-5
CASSMSSGGNEQFF
TGTGCCAGCAGCATGTCCAGCGGGGGCAATGAGCAGTTCTTC
>-|TRBD2|TRBJ2-7|TRBV27
CASSYTSGEYEQYF
TGTGCCAGCAGTTATACTAGCGGTGAATACGAGCAGTACTTC